What follows describes a single TCR beta chain. Germline trimming cut 10 bases from V and 7 bases from J; bases unmatched to any gene: 15. The germline V gene has CDR1 MDHEN and CDR2 SYDVKM. The CDR3 runs 15 residues. Clones were read by immunoSEQ multiplex PCR, and TCRdb kept only the in-frame ones, dropping some. The sample gives 13,000 to 15,000 clones, almost 85% of which show up once; over 9.5% is in the top ten. The data originate from a study of technical replicates of blood from several donors. The TCR comes from a human donor in good health. This chain uses TRBV28 with TRBJ2-1; 8 bases map to TRBD2. Material: PBMCs. The CDR3 protein is CATRAGAGGGNEQFF. The CDR3 DNA reads TGTGCCACCCGAGCTGGGGCGGGAGGAGGTAATGAGCAGTTCTTC.